This T cell receptor (beta chain) was observed in a study of cytomegalovirus exposure and HLA in healthy donors. Germline V gene sequence: CDR1 MNHEY, CDR2 SMNVEV (reference sequence). This CDR3 is 13 amino acids long. Trimming removed 8 bases from V and 5 bases from J, with 13 bases in between. This PCR relied on a set of 60 Vbeta primers and 13 Jbeta primers. TCRdb's copy holds only in-frame clones and misses some; the assay was immunoSEQ multiplex PCR. The sample yields more than 130,000 clones, roughly three quarters seen once. The TCR comes from a woman aged 50 to 60 in good health and CMV-seronegative. V gene TRBV27 combines with J gene TRBJ1-5; weak D call: TRBD1 (6 bases). The sample was PBMCs. In nucleotides, the CDR3 is TGTGCCAGCGGCCGGGGGGCACATCAGCCCCAGCATTTT. Encoded protein: CASGRGAHQPQHF.